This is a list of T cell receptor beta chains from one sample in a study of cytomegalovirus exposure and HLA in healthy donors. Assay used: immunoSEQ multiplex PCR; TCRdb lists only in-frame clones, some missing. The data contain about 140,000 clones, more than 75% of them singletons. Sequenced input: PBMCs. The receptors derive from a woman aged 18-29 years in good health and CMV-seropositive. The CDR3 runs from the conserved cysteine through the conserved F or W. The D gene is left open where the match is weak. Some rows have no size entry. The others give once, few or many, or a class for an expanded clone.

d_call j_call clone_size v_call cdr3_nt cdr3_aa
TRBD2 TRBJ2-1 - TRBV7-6 TGTGCCAGCAGCCCGCCAGGACTAGCGCACAATGAGCAGTTCTTC CASSPPGLAHNEQFF
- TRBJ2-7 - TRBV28 TGTGCCAGCAGTTCAGCCCGACACGCGGGGGCTCTCAGCTCCTACGAGCAGTACTTC CASSSARHAGALSSYEQYF
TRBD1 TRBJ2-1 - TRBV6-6 TGTGCCAGCAGTCCCCCGGACAGGGAAGGTCCGTTCTTC CASSPPDREGPFF
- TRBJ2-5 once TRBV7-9 TGTGCCAGCAGCTTAACGGCGGAGCAAGAGACCCAGTACTTC CASSLTAEQETQYF
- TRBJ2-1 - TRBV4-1 TGCGCCAGCAGCCAAGGGAACAGCGGGCGCAATGAGCAGTTCTTC CASSQGNSGRNEQFF
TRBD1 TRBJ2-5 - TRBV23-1 TGCGCCAGCAGTCAGATGACAGGGGCGGGGGAGACCCAGTACTTC CASSQMTGAGETQYF
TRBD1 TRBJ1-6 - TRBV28 TGTGCCAGCAGTCCGGGACAGGGACGATCACCCCTCCACTTT CASSPGQGRSPLHF
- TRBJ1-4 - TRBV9 TGTGCCAGCAGCCCAGACCCCACAGCTGGCCGAAAACTGTTTTTT CASSPDPTAGRKLFF
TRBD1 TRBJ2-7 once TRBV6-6 TGTGCCAGCAGTTCCACTCGGACAGGGGGCAGCTACGAGCAGTACTTC CASSSTRTGGSYEQYF
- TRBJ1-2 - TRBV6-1 TGTGCCAGCAGTAGCTCGTTCCCCGGCTATGGCTACACCTTC CASSSSFPGYGYTF
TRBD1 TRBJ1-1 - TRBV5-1 TGCGCCAGCAGCCACGACAGGGTAACTGAAGCTTTCTTT CASSHDRVTEAFF
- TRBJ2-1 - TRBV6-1 TGTGCCAGCACACTTACCAGCGACGGGGGGCAGTTCTTC CASTLTSDGGQFF
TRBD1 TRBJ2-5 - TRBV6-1 TGTGCCAGCAGTACAATAACAGGGGCTCAAGAGACCCAGTACTTC CASSTITGAQETQYF
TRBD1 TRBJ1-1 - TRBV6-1 TGTGCCAGCACCAGGGGGGAGACCACTGAAGCTTTCTTT CASTRGETTEAFF
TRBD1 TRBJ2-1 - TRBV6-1 TGTGCCAGCAGTGAAACCGGGACAGGGGGTAATGAGCAGTTCTTC CASSETGTGGNEQFF
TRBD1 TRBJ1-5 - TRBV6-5 TGTGCCAGCAGGGACAGGGGTGGACAGCCCCAGCATTTT CASRDRGGQPQHF
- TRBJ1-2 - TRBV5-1 TGCGCCAGCAGCTTGGAGTACAGGGATTCCTATGGCTACACCTTC CASSLEYRDSYGYTF
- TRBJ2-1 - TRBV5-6 TGTGCCAGCAGCACGCCTCTCAGATCCTACAATGAGCAGTTCTTC CASSTPLRSYNEQFF
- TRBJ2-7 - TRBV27 TGTGCCAGCAGCTCCGTAGGCTCGGGCTCCTACGAGCAGTACTTC CASSSVGSGSYEQYF
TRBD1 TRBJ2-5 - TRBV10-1 TGCGCCAGCAGTGGTCCAGGGGGAGAGACCCAGTACTTC CASSGPGGETQYF
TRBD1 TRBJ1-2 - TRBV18 TGTGCCAGCTCACCGGACAGGGACTCCTATGGCTACACCTTC CASSPDRDSYGYTF
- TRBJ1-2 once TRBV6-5 TGTGCCAGCAGTTACTCGAGGGTAACAGCGGGGGAAGGCTACACCTTC CASSYSRVTAGEGYTF
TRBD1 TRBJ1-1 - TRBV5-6 TGTGCCAGCAGCTTGGGACAGGGAGAAGCTTTCTTT CASSLGQGEAFF
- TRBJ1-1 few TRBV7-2 TGTGCCAGCAGCTTATATGTGGGGGCGCGGAACACTGAAGCTTTCTTT CASSLYVGARNTEAFF
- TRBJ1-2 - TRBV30 TGTGCCTGGAGTGGGGCAGGCTATGGCTACACCTTC CAWSGAGYGYTF
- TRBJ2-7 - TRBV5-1 TGCGCCAGCAGCCCCCCTACGGTGTTGGAGCAGTACTTC CASSPPTVLEQYF
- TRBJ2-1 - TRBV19 TGTGCCAGTAGCCTAGGGGGTCGCACCGAGCAGTTCTTC CASSLGGRTEQFF
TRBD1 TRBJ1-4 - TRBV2 TGTGCCAGCAGTGTATGGGGACAGGGCCAAGAAAAACTGTTTTTT CASSVWGQGQEKLFF
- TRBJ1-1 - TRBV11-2 TGTGCCAGCAGCTTAGGGGCAGGGGAAACGAGTGGAGCTTTCTTT CASSLGAGETSGAFF
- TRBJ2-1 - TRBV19 TGTGCCAGTAGTATGCGGGGTAGCGACAATGAGCAGTTCTTC CASSMRGSDNEQFF
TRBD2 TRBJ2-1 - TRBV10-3 TGTGCCATCAGTGACCTTCCGGGACTAGCGGGGGGGGGTTCCTACAATGAGCAGTTCTTC CAISDLPGLAGGGSYNEQFF
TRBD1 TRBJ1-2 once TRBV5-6 TGTGCCAGCAGACCGACAGGGGCTGCTGGCTACACCTTC CASRPTGAAGYTF
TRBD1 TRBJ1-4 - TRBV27 TGTGCCAGCAGTTCAACAGGGGGGGTTGAAAAACTGTTTTTT CASSSTGGVEKLFF
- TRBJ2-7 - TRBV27 TGTGCCAGCAGTTTCCCCTTCTACGAGCAGTACTTC CASSFPFYEQYF
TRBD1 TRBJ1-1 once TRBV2 TGTGCCAGCCACAAGGACAGGCAGAACACTGAAGCTTTCTTT CASHKDRQNTEAFF
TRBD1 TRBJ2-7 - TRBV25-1 TGTGCCAGCAGTGAACCCTCGACAGGGGAAGGATACGAGCAGTACTTC CASSEPSTGEGYEQYF
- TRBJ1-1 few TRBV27 TGTGCCAGCGCCATGGGGCAGAACACTGAAGCTTTCTTT CASAMGQNTEAFF
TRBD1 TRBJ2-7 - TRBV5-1 TGCGCCAGCAGCTTGGGGGGACAGGAGGGACGCGAGCAGTACTTC CASSLGGQEGREQYF
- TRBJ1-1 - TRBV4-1 TGCGCCAGCACGTGGGGGCCGCTAAACACTGAAGCTTTCTTT CASTWGPLNTEAFF
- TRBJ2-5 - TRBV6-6 TGTGCCAGCAGTACCCCCAAACTCCGGGAGACCCAGTACTTC CASSTPKLRETQYF
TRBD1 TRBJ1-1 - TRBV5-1 TGCGCCAGCACAGGGGGCACTGAAGCTTTCTTT CASTGGTEAFF
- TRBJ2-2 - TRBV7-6 TGTGCCAGCAGCTTAGGTCAGGGGCGCGGGGAGCTGTTTTTT CASSLGQGRGELFF
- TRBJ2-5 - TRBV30 TGTGCCTGGAGTAATACAGCTCAAGAGACCCAGTACTTC CAWSNTAQETQYF
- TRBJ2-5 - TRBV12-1 TGTGCCAGCAGCTTTCGACTAGCGCTCGGCCCAGAGACCCAGTACTTC CASSFRLALGPETQYF
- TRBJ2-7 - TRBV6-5 TGTGCCAGCAGTTACTCGGGCGTCAGTAACTACGAGCAGTACTTC CASSYSGVSNYEQYF
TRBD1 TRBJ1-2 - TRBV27 TGTGCCACCAGGGACAGCCCCTATGGCTACACCTTC CATRDSPYGYTF
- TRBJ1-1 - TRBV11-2 TGTGCCAGCAGCTTAGTCGGCGGACAAACGGAAGCTTTCTTT CASSLVGGQTEAFF
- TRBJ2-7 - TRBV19 TGTGCCAGTAGTATAGCCCCCGGCTACGAGCAGTACTTC CASSIAPGYEQYF
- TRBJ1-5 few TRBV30 TGTGCCTGGAGTGTAAGTGGACTCCCTAGTCAGCCCCAGCATTTT CAWSVSGLPSQPQHF
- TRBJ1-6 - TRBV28 TGTGCCAGCAGTTTAGCGATTTTCCACTTT CASSLAIFHF